Listed below are T cell receptor beta chains from one sample, sequenced in a study of shared clonotypes between healthy human individuals. Assay used: immunoSEQ multiplex PCR; TCRdb lists only in-frame clones, some missing. Of about 870,000 clones in the sample, around 93% were seen once. Material for sequencing was naive CD8+ T cells sorted from blood. The receptors come from a man aged 25-40 years in good health. Both conserved end residues are part of each CDR3. The D gene is left open where the match is weak. Size values are once, few and many counts, or a class for expanded clones, and some rows have none.

size: NA
D: NA
J: TRBJ2-1
V: TRBV5-1
DNA: TGCGCCAGCAGCTTGATCGGACGTGATGTGAGCTCCTACAATGAGCAGTTCTTC
CDR3: CASSLIGRDVSSYNEQFF

size: NA
D: TRBD2
J: TRBJ2-7
V: TRBV7-3
DNA: TGTGCCAGCAGCCGGGGACTAGCGGGAGACGAGCAGTACTTC
CDR3: CASSRGLAGDEQYF

size: NA
D: TRBD1
J: TRBJ1-2
V: TRBV13
DNA: TGTGCCAGCAGCTCTCGGGACAGGGAAAACTATGGCTACACCTTC
CDR3: CASSSRDRENYGYTF

size: NA
D: NA
J: TRBJ2-5
V: TRBV28
DNA: TGTGCCAGCAGCCCCGAAACCCAGTACTTC
CDR3: CASSPETQYF

size: NA
D: NA
J: TRBJ2-5
V: TRBV27
DNA: TGTGCCAGCAGTTTATTGGGCGGAGGAGAGACCCAGTACTTC
CDR3: CASSLLGGGETQYF

size: NA
D: TRBD2
J: TRBJ2-1
V: TRBV27
DNA: TGTGCCAGCAGTGCCCGCCCTCTAGCGGGAGAGGGCAATGAGCAGTTCTTC
CDR3: CASSARPLAGEGNEQFF

size: NA
D: NA
J: TRBJ1-4
V: TRBV7-9
DNA: TGTGCCAGCAGCGGACATGGGGCATTTGCAACTAATGAAAAACTGTTTTTT
CDR3: CASSGHGAFATNEKLFF

size: NA
D: TRBD1
J: TRBJ1-2
V: TRBV9
DNA: TGTGCCAGCAGCTCGACAGGGCCCCGCTATGGCTACACCTTC
CDR3: CASSSTGPRYGYTF

size: NA
D: NA
J: TRBJ2-7
V: TRBV6-5
DNA: TGTGCCAGCAGCATCGGGGCTAACTACGAGCAGTACTTC
CDR3: CASSIGANYEQYF

size: NA
D: NA
J: TRBJ2-6
V: TRBV6-4
DNA: TGTGCCAGCAGTGACTTAGGGGCCAACGTCCTGACTTTC
CDR3: CASSDLGANVLTF

size: once
D: NA
J: TRBJ2-1
V: TRBV6-6
DNA: TGTGCCAGTTCCCCCACCTCGGATGAGCAGTTCTTC
CDR3: CASSPTSDEQFF

size: NA
D: TRBD1
J: TRBJ2-7
V: TRBV9
DNA: TGTGCCAGCAGCGTATGGACAGGGGGTCGTCAGCAGTACTTC
CDR3: CASSVWTGGRQQYF

size: NA
D: TRBD1
J: TRBJ2-7
V: TRBV12-5
DNA: TGTGCTAGTGGTTTCTTTGACAGGGCTCCTTCCTACGAGCAGTACTTC
CDR3: CASGFFDRAPSYEQYF

size: NA
D: NA
J: TRBJ2-2
V: TRBV5-6
DNA: TGTGCCAGCAGCTTGGTTTCCGGGGAGCTGTTTTTT
CDR3: CASSLVSGELFF

size: NA
D: NA
J: TRBJ1-2
V: TRBV5-4
DNA: TGTGCCAGCAGCTTAGAGTTTGGGGATGGCTACACCTTC
CDR3: CASSLEFGDGYTF

size: NA
D: NA
J: TRBJ2-1
V: TRBV10-2
DNA: TGCGCCAGCAGTGCAGGGGAGCAGTTCTTC
CDR3: CASSAGEQFF

size: NA
D: NA
J: TRBJ2-1
V: TRBV7-9
DNA: TGTGCCAGCAGCTTAGGAGGAGGCAATGAGCAGTTCTTC
CDR3: CASSLGGGNEQFF

size: NA
D: TRBD2
J: TRBJ2-1
V: TRBV6-6
DNA: TGTGCCAGCAGTCTTAGCGGGAGACCCAATGAGCAGTTCTTC
CDR3: CASSLSGRPNEQFF

size: NA
D: TRBD2
J: TRBJ2-1
V: TRBV7-9
DNA: TGTGCCAGCACCCCGACTAGCGGGAGAGATGAGCAGTTCTTC
CDR3: CASTPTSGRDEQFF

size: NA
D: NA
J: TRBJ2-5
V: TRBV7-9
DNA: TGTGCCAGCAGTCCCCCAGTGTGGGGGCAAAAAGAGACCCAGTACTTC
CDR3: CASSPPVWGQKETQYF

size: NA
D: NA
J: TRBJ2-7
V: TRBV7-9
DNA: TGTGCCAGCAGCTTGACTGGACTAAAGTCTAATGAGCAGTACTTC
CDR3: CASSLTGLKSNEQYF

size: NA
D: NA
J: TRBJ2-7
V: TRBV7-9
DNA: TGTGCCAGCAGCCCAGTAGGGTCGATCTACGAGCAGTACTTC
CDR3: CASSPVGSIYEQYF

size: once
D: TRBD2
J: TRBJ2-7
V: TRBV6-1
DNA: TGTGCCAGCAGACCGGGACTAGCTCCTTACGAGCAGTACTTC
CDR3: CASRPGLAPYEQYF

size: NA
D: TRBD2
J: TRBJ2-1
V: TRBV28
DNA: TGTGCCAGCAGTACCCCTAGCGGGAGGTTTAGTGAGCAGTTCTTC
CDR3: CASSTPSGRFSEQFF

size: NA
D: NA
J: TRBJ2-2
V: TRBV4-3
DNA: TGCGCCAGCAGCCAAGCGATTGGACAAAACACCGGGGAGCTGTTTTTT
CDR3: CASSQAIGQNTGELFF

size: once
D: TRBD2
J: TRBJ2-5
V: TRBV7-8
DNA: TGTGCCAGCAGCCCCCGGGCGGGGGGCCTTCAAGAGACCCAGTACTTC
CDR3: CASSPRAGGLQETQYF

size: few
D: NA
J: TRBJ1-2
V: TRBV29-1
DNA: TGCAGCGTTGTCATAGGGTCGGTCTATGGCTACACCTTC
CDR3: CSVVIGSVYGYTF

size: NA
D: NA
J: TRBJ1-1
V: TRBV10-1
DNA: TGCGCCAGCAGCAGCAGTAAAAAACCGGGACTCAAGAACACTGAAGCTTTCTTT
CDR3: CASSSSKKPGLKNTEAFF

size: NA
D: TRBD1
J: TRBJ1-5
V: TRBV28
DNA: TGTGCCAGCTCCCGAAAAAGGGACAGGGAACTATGGAGCAATCAGCCCCAGCATTTT
CDR3: CASSRKRDRELWSNQPQHF